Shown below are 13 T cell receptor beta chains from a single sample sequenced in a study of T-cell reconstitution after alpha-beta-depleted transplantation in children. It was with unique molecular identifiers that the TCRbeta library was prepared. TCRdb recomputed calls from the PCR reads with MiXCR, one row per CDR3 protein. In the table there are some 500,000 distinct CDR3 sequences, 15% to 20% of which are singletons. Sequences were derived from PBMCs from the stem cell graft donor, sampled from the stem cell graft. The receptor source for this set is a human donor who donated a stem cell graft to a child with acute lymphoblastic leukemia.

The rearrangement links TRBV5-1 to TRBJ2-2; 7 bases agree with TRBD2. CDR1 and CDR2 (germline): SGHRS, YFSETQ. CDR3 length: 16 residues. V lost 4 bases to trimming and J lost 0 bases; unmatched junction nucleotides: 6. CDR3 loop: CASSLPSGTNTGELFF. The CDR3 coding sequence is TGCGCCAGCAGCCTACCTAGCGGAACGAACACCGGGGAGCTGTTTTTT.

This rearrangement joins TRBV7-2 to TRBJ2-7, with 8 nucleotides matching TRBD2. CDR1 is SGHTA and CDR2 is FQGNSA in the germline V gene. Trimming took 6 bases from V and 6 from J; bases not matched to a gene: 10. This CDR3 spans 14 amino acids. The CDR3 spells CASREGSGRSEQYF. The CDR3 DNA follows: TGTGCCAGCAGGGAGGGGAGCGGGAGAAGCGAGCAGTACTTC.

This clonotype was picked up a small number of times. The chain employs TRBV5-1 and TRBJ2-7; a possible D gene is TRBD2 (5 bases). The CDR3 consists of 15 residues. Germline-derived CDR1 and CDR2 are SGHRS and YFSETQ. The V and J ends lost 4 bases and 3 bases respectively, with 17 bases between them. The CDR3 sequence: CASSQDRPGGYEQYF. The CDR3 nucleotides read TGCGCCAGCAGCCAGGATCGCCCCGGAGGCTACGAGCAGTACTTC.

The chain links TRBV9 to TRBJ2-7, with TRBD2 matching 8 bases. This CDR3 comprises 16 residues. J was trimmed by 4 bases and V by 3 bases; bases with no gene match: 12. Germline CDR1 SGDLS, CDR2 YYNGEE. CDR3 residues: CASSAGGFGRGYEQYF. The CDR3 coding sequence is TGTGCCAGCAGCGCCGGGGGTTTCGGGAGGGGGTACGAGCAGTACTTC.

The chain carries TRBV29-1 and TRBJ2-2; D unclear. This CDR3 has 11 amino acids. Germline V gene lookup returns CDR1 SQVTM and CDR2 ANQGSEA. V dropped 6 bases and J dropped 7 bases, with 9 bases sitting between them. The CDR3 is CSVRFFGELFF. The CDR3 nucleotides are TGCAGCGTAAGATTTTTCGGGGAGCTGTTTTTT.

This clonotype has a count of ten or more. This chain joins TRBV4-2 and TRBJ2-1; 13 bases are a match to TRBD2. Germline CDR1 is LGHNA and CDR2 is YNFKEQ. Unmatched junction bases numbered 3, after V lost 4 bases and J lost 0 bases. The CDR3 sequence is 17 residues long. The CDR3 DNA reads TGTGCCAGCAGCCGGGGACTAGCGGGAAGCTCCTACAATGAGCAGTTCTTC. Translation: CASSRGLAGSSYNEQFF.

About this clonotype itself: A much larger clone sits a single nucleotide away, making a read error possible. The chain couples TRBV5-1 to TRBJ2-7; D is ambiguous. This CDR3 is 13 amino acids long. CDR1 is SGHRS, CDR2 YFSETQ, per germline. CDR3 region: CASSLEDSYEHYF. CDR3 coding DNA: TGCGCCAGCAGCTTGGAGGATTCCTACGAGCATTACTTC.

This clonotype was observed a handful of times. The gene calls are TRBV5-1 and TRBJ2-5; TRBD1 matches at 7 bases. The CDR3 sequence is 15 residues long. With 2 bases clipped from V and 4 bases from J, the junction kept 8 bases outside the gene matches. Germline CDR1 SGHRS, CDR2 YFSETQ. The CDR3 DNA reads TGCGCCAGCAGCTTCCGACAGGGAAAGGGAGAGACCCAGTACTTC. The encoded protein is CASSFRQGKGETQYF.

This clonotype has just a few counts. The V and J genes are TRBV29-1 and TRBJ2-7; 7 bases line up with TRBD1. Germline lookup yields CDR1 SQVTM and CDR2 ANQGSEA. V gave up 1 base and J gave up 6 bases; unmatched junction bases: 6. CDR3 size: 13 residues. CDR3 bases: TGCAGCGTTGAAGTAGGGGGCGCAGGCGAGCAGTACTTC. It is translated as CSVEVGGAGEQYF.

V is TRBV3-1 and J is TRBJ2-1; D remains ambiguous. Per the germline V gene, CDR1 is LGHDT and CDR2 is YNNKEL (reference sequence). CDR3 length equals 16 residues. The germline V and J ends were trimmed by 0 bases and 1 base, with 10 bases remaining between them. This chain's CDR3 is CASSQEVLVSYNEQFF. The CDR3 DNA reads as TGTGCCAGCAGCCAAGAAGTCCTAGTTTCCTACAATGAGCAGTTCTTC.

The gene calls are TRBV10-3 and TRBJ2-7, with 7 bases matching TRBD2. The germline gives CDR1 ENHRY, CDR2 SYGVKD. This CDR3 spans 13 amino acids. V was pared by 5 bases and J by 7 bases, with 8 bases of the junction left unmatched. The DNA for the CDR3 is TGTGCCATCAGTTCGGCGGGAGAAGGGGAGCAGTACTTC. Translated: CAISSAGEGEQYF.

The CDR3 bases are TGTGCCAGCAGCAGGGGACTAGCGGGCCAGTTTTCCTACGAGCAGTACTTC. Its protein product is CASSRGLAGQFSYEQYF. The V and J genes are TRBV3-1 and TRBJ2-7; TRBD2 matches 12 bases. Per germline, CDR1 LGHDT and CDR2 YNNKEL (reference sequence). This CDR3 comprises 17 residues. Trimming at V came to 5 bases and at J to 1 base, leaving 9 bases not matched to a gene.

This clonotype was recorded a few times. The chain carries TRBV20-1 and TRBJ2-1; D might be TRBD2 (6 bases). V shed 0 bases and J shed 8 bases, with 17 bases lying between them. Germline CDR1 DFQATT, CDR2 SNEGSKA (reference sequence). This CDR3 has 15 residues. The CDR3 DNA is TGCAGTGCTAGAGATGGCAGCCCGGGAGCCCATGAGCAGTTCTTC. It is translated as CSARDGSPGAHEQFF.